A selection of T cell receptor beta chains follows, all from one sample in a study of identical twins. TCRdb independently ran MiXCR on the 5' RACE reads; one entry per CDR3 protein. The sample lists 450,000 or so distinct CDR3 sequences, less than 20% occurring once. The sequencing sample was made of naive T cells sorted from blood. The receptors were gathered from a man aged 50-59 years in good health. Each CDR3 is given with its conserved first and last residue. The D gene is left open where the match is weak. Expanded clones get a size class; other rows say once, few or many, or leave the size out.

J: TRBJ2-3; V: TRBV6-5; size: -; D: TRBD2; DNA: TGTGCCAGCAGTTACTCCCTAGCGGGGGTGGGCACAGATACGCAGTATTTT; CDR3: CASSYSLAGVGTDTQYF
J: TRBJ1-1; V: TRBV12-3/TRBV12-4; size: -; D: TRBD1; DNA: TGTGCCAGCAGTCCGACAGGGGGATTCGGCACTGAAGCTTTCTTT; CDR3: CASSPTGGFGTEAFF
J: TRBJ2-5; V: TRBV5-5; size: -; D: -; DNA: TGTGCCAGCAGCTTTCCTCAGGGTTTGCAAGAGACCCAGTACTTC; CDR3: CASSFPQGLQETQYF
J: TRBJ2-7; V: TRBV27; size: many; D: -; DNA: TGTGCCAGCAGTTCCAGGGACGAGCAGTACTTC; CDR3: CASSSRDEQYF
J: TRBJ2-2; V: TRBV5-1; size: many; D: -; DNA: TGCGCCAGCAGCACAGGGAACACCGGGGAGCTGTTTTTT; CDR3: CASSTGNTGELFF
J: TRBJ1-1; V: TRBV4-1; size: many; D: -; DNA: TGCGCCAGCAGCCAAGAGTCCGCGTGGCCGGTATTT; CDR3: CASSQESAWPVF
J: TRBJ2-2; V: TRBV7-8; size: many; D: TRBD2; DNA: TGTGCCAGCAGCTTTTCCGAGCGGGGCACCGGGGAGCTGTTTTTT; CDR3: CASSFSERGTGELFF
J: TRBJ2-3; V: TRBV12-3/TRBV12-4; size: -; D: TRBD2; DNA: TGTGCCAGCAGTTCCCACTCCGGGACTAGGAGAACAGATACGCAGTATTTT; CDR3: CASSSHSGTRRTDTQYF
J: TRBJ2-6; V: TRBV9; size: few; D: TRBD1; DNA: TGTGCCAGCAGCGTAGGATCCAGGGGGCGGCCCAACGTCCTGACTTTC; CDR3: CASSVGSRGRPNVLTF
J: TRBJ2-3; V: TRBV20-1; size: many; D: -; DNA: TGCAGTGCTAGAGATCGGGATACGCAGTATTTT; CDR3: CSARDRDTQYF
J: TRBJ1-4; V: TRBV25-1; size: few; D: -; DNA: TGTGCCAGCAAGGGCGAAAAACTGTTTTTT; CDR3: CASKGEKLFF
J: TRBJ2-5; V: TRBV5-1; size: many; D: -; DNA: TGCGCCAGCAGCTTGACACAAGAGACCCAGTACTTC; CDR3: CASSLTQETQYF
J: TRBJ2-5; V: TRBV5-1; size: few; D: TRBD1; DNA: TGCGCCAGCAGCTTGGGACGGGACAGGCGCCAAGAGACCCAGTACTTC; CDR3: CASSLGRDRRQETQYF